Below, one TCR beta chain is given with its context. The authors extracted RNA and reverse transcribed it into cDNA as the sequencing template. Profiled with immunoSEQ multiplex PCR; TCRdb holds only in-frame clones, not every one. Among about 140,000 clones, roughly 80% were seen once, and the ten largest hold roughly 25%. Treatment noted: oral pan-JAK inhibitor, 5-10 mg twice daily. These data are taken from a study of CD8+ T cells in alopecia areata. Study overall: Those patients who were treated received oral tofacitinib, which was given at 5 to 10 mg twice daily for moderate-to-severe alopecia areata.

Germline V gene lookup returns CDR1 MNHNY and CDR2 SVGAGI (reference sequence). The CDR3 totals 13 residues. V lost 2 bases and J lost 3, with 7 bases in between. The clonotype was recovered from a human donor with alopecia areata. The J gene is TRBJ2-5, the V gene TRBV6-6; D perhaps matches TRBD2 (6 bases). Sample: CD8+ T cells sorted from blood, taken at week 4, from a patient treated with tofacitinib. CDR3 amino acids: CASSYGGEETQYF. CDR3 in DNA: TGTGCCAGCAGTTACGGAGGGGAAGAGACCCAGTACTTC.